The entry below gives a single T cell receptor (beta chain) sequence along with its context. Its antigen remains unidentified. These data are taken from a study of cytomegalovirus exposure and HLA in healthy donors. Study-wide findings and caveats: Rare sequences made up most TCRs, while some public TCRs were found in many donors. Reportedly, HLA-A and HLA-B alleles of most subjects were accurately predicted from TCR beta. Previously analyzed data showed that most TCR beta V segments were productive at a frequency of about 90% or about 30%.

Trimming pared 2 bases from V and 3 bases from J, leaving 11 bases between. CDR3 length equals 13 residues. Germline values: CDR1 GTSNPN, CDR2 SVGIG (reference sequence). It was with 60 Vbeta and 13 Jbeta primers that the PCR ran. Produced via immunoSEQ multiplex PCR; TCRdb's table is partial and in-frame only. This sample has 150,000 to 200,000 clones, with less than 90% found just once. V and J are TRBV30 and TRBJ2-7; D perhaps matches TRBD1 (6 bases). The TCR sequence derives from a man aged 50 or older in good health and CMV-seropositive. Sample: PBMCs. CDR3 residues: CAWSFGQYYEQYF. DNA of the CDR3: TGTGCCTGGAGTTTTGGACAGTACTACGAGCAGTACTTC.